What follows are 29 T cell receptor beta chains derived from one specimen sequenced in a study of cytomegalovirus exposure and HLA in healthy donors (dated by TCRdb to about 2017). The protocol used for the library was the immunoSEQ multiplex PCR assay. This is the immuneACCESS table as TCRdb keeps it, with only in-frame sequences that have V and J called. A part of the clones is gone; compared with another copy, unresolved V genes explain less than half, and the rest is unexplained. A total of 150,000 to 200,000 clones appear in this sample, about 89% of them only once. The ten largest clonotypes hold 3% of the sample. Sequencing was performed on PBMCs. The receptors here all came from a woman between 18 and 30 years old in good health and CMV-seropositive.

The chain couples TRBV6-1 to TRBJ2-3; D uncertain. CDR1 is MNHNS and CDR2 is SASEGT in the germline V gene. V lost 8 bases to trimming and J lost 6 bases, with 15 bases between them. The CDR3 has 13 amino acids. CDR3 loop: CASLSPFWDTQYF. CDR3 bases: TGTGCCAGCCTTAGTCCCTTTTGGGATACGCAGTATTTT.

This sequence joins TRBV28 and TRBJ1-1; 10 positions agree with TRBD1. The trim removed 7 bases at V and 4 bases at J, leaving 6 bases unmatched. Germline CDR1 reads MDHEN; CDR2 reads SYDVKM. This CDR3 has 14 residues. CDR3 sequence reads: CASISGQGFTEAFF. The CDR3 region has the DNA TGTGCCAGCATATCGGGACAGGGGTTCACTGAAGCTTTCTTT.

The CDR3, as DNA: TGTGCCAGCAGTTCGACAGGGGGCATGGATACGCAGTATTTT. Translated, it gives CASSSTGGMDTQYF. The chain recombines TRBV6-5 with TRBJ2-3; 10 bases match TRBD1. CDR1 and CDR2 from the germline V gene are MNHEY and SVGAGI. V trimming: 4 bases; J trimming: 6 bases; junction bases outside the gene matches: 4. This CDR3 region has 14 residues.

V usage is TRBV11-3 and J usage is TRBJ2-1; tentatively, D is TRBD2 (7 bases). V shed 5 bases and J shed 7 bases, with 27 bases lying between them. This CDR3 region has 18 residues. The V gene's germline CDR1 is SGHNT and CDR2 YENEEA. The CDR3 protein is CASSPRWAGADSENEQFF. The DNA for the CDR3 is TGTGCCAGCAGCCCCCGTTGGGCGGGGGCCGATAGCGAAAATGAGCAGTTCTTC.

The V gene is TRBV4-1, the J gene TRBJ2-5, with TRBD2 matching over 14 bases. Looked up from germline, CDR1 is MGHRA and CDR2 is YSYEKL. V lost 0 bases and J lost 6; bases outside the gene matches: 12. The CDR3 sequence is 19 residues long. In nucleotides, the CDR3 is TGCGCCAGCAGCCAAGATAGGAGTGCGGGACTAGCGGGGGTGAAGACCCAGTACTTC. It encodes CASSQDRSAGLAGVKTQYF.

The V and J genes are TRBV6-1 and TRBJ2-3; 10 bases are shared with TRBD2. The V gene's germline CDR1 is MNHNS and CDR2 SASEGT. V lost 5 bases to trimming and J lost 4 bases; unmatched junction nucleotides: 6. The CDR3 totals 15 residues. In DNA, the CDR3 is TGTGCCAGCAGTCAATTAGCGGGGGGCGCAGATACGCAGTATTTT. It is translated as CASSQLAGGADTQYF.

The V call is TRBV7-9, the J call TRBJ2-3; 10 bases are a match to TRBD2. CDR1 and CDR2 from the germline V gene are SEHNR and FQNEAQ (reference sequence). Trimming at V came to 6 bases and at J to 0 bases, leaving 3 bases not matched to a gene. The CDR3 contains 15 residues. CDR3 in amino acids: CASSFSGGSTDTQYF. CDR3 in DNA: TGTGCCAGCAGTTTTAGCGGGGGGAGCACAGATACGCAGTATTTT.

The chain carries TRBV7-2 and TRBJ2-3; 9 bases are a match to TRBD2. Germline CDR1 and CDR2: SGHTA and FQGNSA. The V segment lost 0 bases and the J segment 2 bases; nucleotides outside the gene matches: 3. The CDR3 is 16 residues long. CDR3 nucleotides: TGTGCCAGCAGCTTAGCAGCGGGAGGTTCCACAGATACGCAGTATTTT. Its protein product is CASSLAAGGSTDTQYF.

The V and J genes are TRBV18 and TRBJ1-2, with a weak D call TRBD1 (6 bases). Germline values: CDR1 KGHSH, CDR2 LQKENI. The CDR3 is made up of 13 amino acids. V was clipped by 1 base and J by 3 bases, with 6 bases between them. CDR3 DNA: TGTGCCAGCTCACCACGGACAGACTATGGCTACACCTTC. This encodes CASSPRTDYGYTF.

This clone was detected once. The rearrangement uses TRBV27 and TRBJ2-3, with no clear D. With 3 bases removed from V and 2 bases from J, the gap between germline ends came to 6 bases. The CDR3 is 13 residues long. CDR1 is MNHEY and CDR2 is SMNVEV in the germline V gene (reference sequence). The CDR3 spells CASSLTYTDTQYF. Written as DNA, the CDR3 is TGTGCCAGCAGTTTGACTTACACAGATACGCAGTATTTT.

The CDR3 bases are TGTGCCATCAGTGCACTAGCGGGAGGAGAAACAGATACGCAGTATTTT. This translates into CAISALAGGETDTQYF. This sequence joins TRBV10-3 and TRBJ2-3; 12 bases align to TRBD2. Germline lookup yields CDR1 ENHRY and CDR2 SYGVKD. With V trimmed by 4 bases and J by 3 bases, 5 bases remained unmatched. The CDR3 sequence is 16 residues long.

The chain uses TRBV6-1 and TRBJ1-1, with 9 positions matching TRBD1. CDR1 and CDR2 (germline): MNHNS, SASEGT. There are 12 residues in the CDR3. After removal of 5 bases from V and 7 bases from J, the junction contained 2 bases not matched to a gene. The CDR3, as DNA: TGTGCCAGCAGTAGGACAGGGGATGAAGCTTTCTTT. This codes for CASSRTGDEAFF.

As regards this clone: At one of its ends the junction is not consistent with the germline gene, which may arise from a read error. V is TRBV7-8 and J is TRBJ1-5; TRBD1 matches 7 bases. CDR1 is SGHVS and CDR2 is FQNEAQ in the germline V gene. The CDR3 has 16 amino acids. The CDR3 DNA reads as TGTGCCAGCAGCTTAGGTAGGGGACAGTCTCGTCAGCTCCAGCATTTT. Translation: CASSLGRGQSRQLQHF.

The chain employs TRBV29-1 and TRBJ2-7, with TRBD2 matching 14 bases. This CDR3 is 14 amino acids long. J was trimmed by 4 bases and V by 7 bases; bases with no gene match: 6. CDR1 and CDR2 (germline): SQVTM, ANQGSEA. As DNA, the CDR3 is TGCAGCGCTGGGGGGACTAGCGGGAGTTACGAGCAGTACTTC. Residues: CSAGGTSGSYEQYF.

The CDR3 spells CASSPGDRGIEQYF. The CDR3 DNA follows: TGTGCCAGCAGCCCTGGGGACAGGGGCATCGAGCAGTACTTC. The chain uses TRBV13 and TRBJ2-7; 10 bases are shared with TRBD1. The V and J ends lost 5 bases and 6 bases, in that order; junction bases with no gene match: 7. The CDR3 consists of 14 residues. Germline assignment: CDR1 PRHDT and CDR2 FYEKMQ (reference sequence). Complete variable domain (other parts from reference TRBV13 and TRBJ2-7): AAGVIQSPRHLIKEKRETATLKCYPIPRHDTVYWYQQGPGQDPQFLISFYEKMQSDKGSIPDRFSAQQFSDYHSELNMSSLELGDSALYFCASSPGDRGIEQYFGPGTRLTVT.

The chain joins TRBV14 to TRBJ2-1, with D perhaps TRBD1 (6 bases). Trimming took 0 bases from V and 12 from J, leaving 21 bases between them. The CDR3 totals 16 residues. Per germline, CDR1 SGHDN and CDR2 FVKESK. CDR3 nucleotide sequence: TGTGCCAGCAGCCAAGAGAAACAGGGCGCGGGTAAGGTGCAGTTCTTC. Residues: CASSQEKQGAGKVQFF.

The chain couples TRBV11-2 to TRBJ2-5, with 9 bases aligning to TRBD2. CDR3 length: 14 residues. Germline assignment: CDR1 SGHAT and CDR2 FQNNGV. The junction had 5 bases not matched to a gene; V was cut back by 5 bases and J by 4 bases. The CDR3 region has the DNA TGTGCCAGCAGCCATAGCGGGAGAGGAGAGACCCAGTACTTC. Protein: CASSHSGRGETQYF. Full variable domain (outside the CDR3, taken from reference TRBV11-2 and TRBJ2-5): EAGVAQSPRYKIIEKRQSVAFWCNPISGHATLYWYQQILGQGPKLLIQFQNNGVVDDSQLPKDRFSAERLKGVDSTLKIQPAKLEDSAVYLCASSHSGRGETQYFGPGTRLLVL.

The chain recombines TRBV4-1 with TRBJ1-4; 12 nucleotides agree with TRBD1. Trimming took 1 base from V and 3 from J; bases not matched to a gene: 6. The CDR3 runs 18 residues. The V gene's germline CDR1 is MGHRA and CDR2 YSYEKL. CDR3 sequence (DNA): TGCGCCAGCAGCCAAGCCAGGGACAGGGGGCGAGCTAATGAAAAACTGTTTTTT. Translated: CASSQARDRGRANEKLFF.

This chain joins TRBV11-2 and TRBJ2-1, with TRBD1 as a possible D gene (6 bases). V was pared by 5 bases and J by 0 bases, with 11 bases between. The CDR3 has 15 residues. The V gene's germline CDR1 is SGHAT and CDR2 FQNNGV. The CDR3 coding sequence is TGTGCCAGCAGCCAAGCGACAGGCTCCTACAATGAGCAGTTCTTC. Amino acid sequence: CASSQATGSYNEQFF.

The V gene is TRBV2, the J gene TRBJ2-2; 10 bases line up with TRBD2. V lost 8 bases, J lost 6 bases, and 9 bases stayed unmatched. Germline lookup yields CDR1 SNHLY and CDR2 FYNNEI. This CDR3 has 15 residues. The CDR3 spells CASLQTGTSAGELFF. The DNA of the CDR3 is TGTGCCAGCTTACAAACTGGGACTAGCGCCGGGGAGCTGTTTTTT. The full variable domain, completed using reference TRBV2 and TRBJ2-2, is EPEVTQTPSHQVTQMGQEVILRCVPISNHLYFYWYRQILGQKVEFLVSFYNNEISEKSEIFDDQFSVERPDGSNFTLKIRSTKLEDSAMYFCASLQTGTSAGELFFGEGSRLTVL.

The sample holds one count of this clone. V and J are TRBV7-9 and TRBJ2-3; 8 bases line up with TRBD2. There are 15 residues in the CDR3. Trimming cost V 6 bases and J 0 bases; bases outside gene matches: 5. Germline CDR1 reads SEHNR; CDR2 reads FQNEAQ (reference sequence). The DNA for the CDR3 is TGTGCCAGCAGTCCAACTAGCGGTAGCACAGATACGCAGTATTTT. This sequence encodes CASSPTSGSTDTQYF.

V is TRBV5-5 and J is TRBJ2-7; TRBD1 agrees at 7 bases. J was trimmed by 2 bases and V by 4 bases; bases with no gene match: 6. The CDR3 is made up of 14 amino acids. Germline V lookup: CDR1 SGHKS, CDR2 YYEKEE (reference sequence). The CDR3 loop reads CASSPTGTAYEQYF. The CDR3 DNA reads TGTGCCAGCAGCCCGACCGGGACAGCCTACGAGCAGTACTTC.

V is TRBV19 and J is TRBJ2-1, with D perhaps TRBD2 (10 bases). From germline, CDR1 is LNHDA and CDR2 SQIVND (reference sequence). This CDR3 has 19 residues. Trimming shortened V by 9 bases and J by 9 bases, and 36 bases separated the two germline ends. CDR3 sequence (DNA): TGTGCCAGCCAACCGCCCGGGACAGGGTTCCTAGCGGGAGTCTCTGAGCAGTTCTTC. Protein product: CASQPPGTGFLAGVSEQFF.

The CDR3 region is CASGRDRTGGYGGYTF. The CDR3, as DNA: TGTGCCAGCGGTAGAGATAGGACAGGCGGATACGGTGGCTACACCTTC. The chain carries TRBV27 and TRBJ1-2, with 7 positions matching TRBD1. V shed 8 bases, J shed 7 bases, and the junction held 19 bases outside the gene matches. The germline gives CDR1 MNHEY, CDR2 SMNVEV (reference sequence). This CDR3 spans 16 amino acids.

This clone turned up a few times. Here the CDR3 reads CASSQAGWETQYF. The CDR3 region has the DNA TGCGCCAGCAGCCAAGCAGGGTGGGAGACCCAGTACTTC. The chain links TRBV4-1 to TRBJ2-5; TRBD1 might be the D (5 bases). The germline V gene has CDR1 MGHRA and CDR2 YSYEKL. Trimming shortened V by 1 base and J by 5 bases, and 8 bases separated the two germline ends. This CDR3 contains 13 residues.

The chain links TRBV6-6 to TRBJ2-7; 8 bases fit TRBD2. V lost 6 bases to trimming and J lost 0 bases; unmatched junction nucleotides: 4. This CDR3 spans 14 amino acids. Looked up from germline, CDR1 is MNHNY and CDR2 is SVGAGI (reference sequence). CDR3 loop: CASRRAGDSYEQYF. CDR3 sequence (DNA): TGTGCCAGCAGAAGAGCGGGAGACTCCTACGAGCAGTACTTC.

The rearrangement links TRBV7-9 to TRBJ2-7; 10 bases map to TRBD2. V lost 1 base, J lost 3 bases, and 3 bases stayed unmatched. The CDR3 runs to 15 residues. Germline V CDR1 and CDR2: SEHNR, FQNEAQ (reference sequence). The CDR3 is CASSLDLAGDYEQYF. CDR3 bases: TGTGCCAGCAGCTTAGACCTAGCGGGAGACTACGAGCAGTACTTC.

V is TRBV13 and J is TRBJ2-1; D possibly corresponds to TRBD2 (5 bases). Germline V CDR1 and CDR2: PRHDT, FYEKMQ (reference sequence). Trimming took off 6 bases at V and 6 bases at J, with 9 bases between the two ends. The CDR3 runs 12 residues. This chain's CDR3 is CASRDGLNEQFF. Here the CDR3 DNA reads TGTGCCAGCAGGGACGGACTCAATGAGCAGTTCTTC.

The CDR3 DNA reads TGTGCCAGCAGCATAAACAGGGGACGGGCCAACGTCCTGACTTTC. It translates to CASSINRGRANVLTF. The J gene is TRBJ2-6, the V gene TRBV7-8, with TRBD1 identical over 7 bases. V was clipped by 5 bases and J by 5 bases; unmatched bases: 6. The CDR3 runs 15 residues. Germline V gives CDR1 SGHVS, CDR2 FQNEAQ.